This T cell receptor beta chain was documented in a study of shared clonotypes between healthy human individuals. Overall study context: The cohort had two women and a few men, ages 18 to 49. Each donor's CD4 naive and CD4 memory cells filled three plates apiece, CD8 naive two, and CD8 memory one.

The length of the CDR3 is 15 residues. Germline V gene data show CDR1 as LGHNA and CDR2 as YSLEER. The ends lost 2 bases at V and 5 bases at J; junction bases unmatched: 7. Sorted subsets were amplified in replicate PCRs using approximately 0.2 ug DNA, about 30,000 T cell genomes. The assay was immunoSEQ multiplex PCR, and TCRdb's table has in-frame clones only and misses some. The sample shows around 2.1 million clones, approximately 94% of them seen only once. Terminally differentiated effector memory CD45RA+ cells were excluded from the naive CD8 cells, which were CD45RO-negative and positively selected for CCR7.

The source of this sequence is a man between 18 and 35 years old in good health. Some clones in this sample may be carry-over from other donors' samples. The source material was naive CD8+ T cells from PBMCs. The gene calls are TRBV4-3 and TRBJ2-7, with 9 bases lining up with TRBD1. This CDR3 is CASSQRTTGGDEQYF. Here the CDR3 DNA reads TGCGCCAGCAGCCAACGGACGACAGGGGGAGACGAGCAGTACTTC.